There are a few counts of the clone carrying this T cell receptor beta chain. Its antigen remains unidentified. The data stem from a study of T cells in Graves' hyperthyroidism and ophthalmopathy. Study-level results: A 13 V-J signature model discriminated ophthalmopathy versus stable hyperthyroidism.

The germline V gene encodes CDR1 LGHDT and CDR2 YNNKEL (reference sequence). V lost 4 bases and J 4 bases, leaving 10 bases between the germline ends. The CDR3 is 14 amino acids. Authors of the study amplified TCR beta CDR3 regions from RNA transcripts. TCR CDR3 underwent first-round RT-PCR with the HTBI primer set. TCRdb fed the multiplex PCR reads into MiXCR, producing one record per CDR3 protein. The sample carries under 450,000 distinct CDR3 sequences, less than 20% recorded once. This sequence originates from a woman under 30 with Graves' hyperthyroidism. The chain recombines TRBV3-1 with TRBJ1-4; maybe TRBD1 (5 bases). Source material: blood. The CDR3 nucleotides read TGTGCCAGCAGCCTCGACAGACTTAATGAAAAACTGTTTTTT. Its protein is CASSLDRLNEKLFF.